The 24 T cell receptor beta chains below come from one sample, sequenced in a study of OX40 agonist ivuxolimab in advanced cancers. Libraries were made using the immunoSEQ multiplex PCR assay. TCRdb carries this immuneACCESS record with in-frame sequences only. Its versions omit some clonotypes, under half of them owing to an unresolved V gene in the studies checked, with the rest unexplained. This sample is represented by 20,000 to 30,000 clones; 79% of them were singletons. 9.5% to 15% of the sample is taken by the ten largest. The sequences come from CD4+ or CD8+ T cells sorted from blood, collected in a trial of the OX40 agonist ivuxolimab. The receptors here all came from an adult with an advanced solid tumor such as melanoma, head and neck, liver or kidney cancer.

This rearrangement joins TRBV5-1 to TRBJ1-1; D remains unclear. This CDR3 spans 17 amino acids. Germline lookup yields CDR1 SGHRS and CDR2 YFSETQ. V lost 0 bases and J 0 bases, leaving 15 bases between the germline ends. This CDR3 is CASSLVEGLVVNTEAFF. The DNA of the CDR3 is TGCGCCAGCAGCTTGGTGGAGGGTTTGGTAGTGAACACTGAAGCTTTCTTT.

This clone was seen a single time. The chain is built from TRBV12-5 and TRBJ1-5; 7 bases align to TRBD1. With 6 bases clipped from V and 5 bases from J, the junction kept 7 bases outside the gene matches. The CDR3 consists of 14 residues. From germline, CDR1 is LGHNT and CDR2 FRNRAP. In DNA, the CDR3 is TGTGCTAGTGGCCCCGGGACAGCTTATCAGCCCCAGCATTTT. This codes for CASGPGTAYQPQHF.

The V and J genes are TRBV7-3 and TRBJ2-4; 7 nucleotides line up with TRBD1. The germline gives CDR1 SGHTA, CDR2 FQGTGA. CDR3 length equals 15 residues. After removal of 5 bases from V and 5 bases from J, the junction contained 9 bases not matched to a gene. In nucleotides, the CDR3 is TGTGCCAGCAGCCTAGCAGGGGGTGGCCAAAACATTCAGTACTTC. Encoded protein: CASSLAGGGQNIQYF.

This clone turned up a few times. This chain uses TRBV5-4 with TRBJ1-6, with D unclear. V was cut by 4 bases and J by 9 bases, with 11 bases left in between. The CDR3 contains 13 residues. Germline V CDR1 and CDR2: SGHNT, YYREEE (reference sequence). CDR3 nucleotides: TGTGCCAGCAGCGTCGGTGTAACTTCACCCCTCCACTTT. Amino acids: CASSVGVTSPLHF.

The V and J genes are TRBV5-1 and TRBJ2-7; TRBD1 matches 8 bases. Germline V lookup: CDR1 SGHRS, CDR2 YFSETQ. This CDR3 spans 14 amino acids. The junction had 5 bases not matched to a gene; V was cut back by 1 base and J by 5 bases. The CDR3 loop reads CASSLTSRGHEQYF. The CDR3 nucleotides are TGCGCCAGCAGCTTGACTTCCAGGGGGCACGAGCAGTACTTC.

The chain links TRBV4-2 to TRBJ2-1; D might be TRBD1 (6 bases). CDR3 length: 13 residues. The V end was cut by 4 bases, the J end by 4 bases, with 8 bases between. Germline loops: CDR1 LGHNA, CDR2 YNFKEQ. CDR3 in DNA: TGTGCCAGCAGCCCCAGGGGTTACAATGAGCAGTTCTTC. Protein sequence: CASSPRGYNEQFF.

CDR3 coding DNA: TGTGCCAGCAGGGGCGGACAGGGTCTTATTGGAGGATCACCCCTCCACTTT. Translation: CASRGGQGLIGGSPLHF. The chain joins TRBV28 to TRBJ1-6; TRBD1 matches at 8 bases. The CDR3 is 17 residues long. In germline, CDR1 is MDHEN, CDR2 SYDVKM. V dropped 6 bases and J dropped 10; count of bases not matched to a gene: 17.

The table lists this clone with a few counts. V usage is TRBV4-1 and J usage is TRBJ2-7, with TRBD1 matching over 8 bases. CDR3 size: 15 residues. Germline CDR1 is MGHRA and CDR2 is YSYEKL. Unmatched junction bases numbered 5, after V lost 1 base and J lost 3 bases. The CDR3 coding sequence is TGCGCCAGCAGCCAAGGCGGGACAGGAAGCTACGAGCAGTACTTC. Its translation is CASSQGGTGSYEQYF.

V gene TRBV7-6 combines with J gene TRBJ1-2, with D perhaps TRBD1 (6 bases). The V end was cut by 4 bases, the J end by 0 bases, with 18 bases between. This CDR3 has 17 residues. The germline V gene encodes CDR1 SGHVS and CDR2 FNYEAQ. The CDR3 sequence: CASSSGGTGLTNYGYTF. In DNA form, the CDR3 reads TGTGCCAGCAGCTCGGGTGGTACAGGGTTGACTAACTATGGCTACACCTTC.

V is TRBV5-1 and J is TRBJ1-5, with 7 nucleotides matching TRBD1. The V and J ends lost 0 bases and 0 bases, in that order; junction bases with no gene match: 0. The germline CDR1 and CDR2 sequences are SGHRS and YFSETQ. The CDR3 length is 15 residues. CDR3 protein: CASSLEGASNQPQHF. CDR3 in DNA: TGCGCCAGCAGCTTGGAGGGGGCTAGCAATCAGCCCCAGCATTTT.

This clone has a single count. The chain is built from TRBV19 and TRBJ1-5; 9 bases map to TRBD1. V was pared by 8 bases and J by 0 bases, with 14 bases of the junction left unmatched. This CDR3 has 18 residues. The V gene's germline CDR1 is LNHDA and CDR2 SQIVND (reference sequence). The CDR3 here is CASRQDRDRANSNQPQHF. CDR3 nucleotide sequence: TGTGCCAGTCGTCAAGATAGGGACAGGGCTAATAGCAATCAGCCCCAGCATTTT. The full variable domain, rest sourced from reference TRBV19 and TRBJ1-5, is DGGITQSPKYLFRKEGQNVTLSCEQNLNHDAMYWYRQDPGQGLRLIYYSQIVNDFQKGDIAEGYSVSREKKESFPLTVTSAQKNPTAFYLCASRQDRDRANSNQPQHFGDGTRLSIL.

V is TRBV11-2 and J is TRBJ1-2; D remains unclear. The CDR3 has 13 amino acids. CDR1 and CDR2 (germline): SGHAT, FQNNGV. Trimming left V 5 bases short and J 4 bases short, with 11 bases between. The chain's CDR3 is CASSPTRLYGYTF. CDR3 bases: TGTGCCAGCAGCCCAACAAGACTCTATGGCTACACCTTC.

The CDR3 is CASSVDIATGYNEQFF. Here the CDR3 DNA reads TGTGCCAGCAGCGTAGATATCGCGACGGGGTACAATGAGCAGTTCTTC. The chain combines TRBV9 with TRBJ2-1, with a tentative D call TRBD2 (5 bases). The V and J ends lost 0 bases and 4 bases respectively, with 14 bases between them. The CDR3 covers 16 residues. Germline V gives CDR1 SGDLS, CDR2 YYNGEE.

DNA of the CDR3: TGTGCCAGTAGGCTTTGGAACACTGAAGCTTTCTTT. It is translated as CASRLWNTEAFF. The chain links TRBV19 to TRBJ1-1; D remains ambiguous. Germline V gene lookup returns CDR1 LNHDA and CDR2 SQIVND (reference sequence). The V end lost 6 bases, the J end lost 1 base, and 6 bases lay between the germline ends. This CDR3 contains 12 residues.

The chain uses TRBV2 and TRBJ2-7, with 13 bases matching TRBD2. J was trimmed by 2 bases and V by 10 bases; bases with no gene match: 11. Germline V lookup: CDR1 SNHLY, CDR2 FYNNEI. This CDR3 is built from 16 residues. Here the CDR3 DNA reads TGTGCCACCTTACCACCTACTAGCGGGGGGGCCTACGAGCAGTACTTC. This translates into CATLPPTSGGAYEQYF.

This rearrangement joins TRBV27 to TRBJ1-3; D not certain. Germline CDR1 MNHEY, CDR2 SMNVEV (reference sequence). Trimming shortened V by 3 bases and J by 1 base, and 7 bases separated the two germline ends. The CDR3 length is 14 residues. The CDR3 loop reads CASSLAYSGNTIYF. Written as DNA, the CDR3 is TGTGCCAGCAGTTTGGCTTATTCTGGAAACACCATATATTTT.

The rearrangement joins TRBV7-9 to TRBJ2-5; the D gene is possibly TRBD2 (6 bases). Germline CDR1 reads SEHNR; CDR2 reads FQNEAQ (reference sequence). The CDR3 covers 15 residues. V shed 1 base and J shed 5 bases, with 14 bases lying between them. CDR3 residues: CASSLGWGVEETQYF. As DNA, the CDR3 is TGTGCCAGCAGCTTAGGCTGGGGGGTTGAGGAGACCCAGTACTTC. The full variable domain, in which reference TRBV7-9 and TRBJ2-5 provide the parts outside the CDR3, is DTGVSQNPRHKITKRGQNVTFRCDPISEHNRLYWYRQTLGQGPEFLTYFQNEAQLEKSRLLSDRFSAERPKGSFSTLEIQRTEQGDSAMYLCASSLGWGVEETQYFGPGTRLLVL.

The V and J genes are TRBV4-1 and TRBJ2-3, with TRBD2 matching 7 bases. This CDR3 has 17 amino acids. V dropped 0 bases and J dropped 7; count of bases not matched to a gene: 13. Per the germline V gene, CDR1 is MGHRA and CDR2 is YSYEKL. The CDR3 coding sequence is TGCGCCAGCAGCCAAGATAATGGGGGGGTTGGGTGGAATACGCAGTATTTT. Protein: CASSQDNGGVGWNTQYF.

V gene TRBV5-5 combines with J gene TRBJ1-2, with a tentative D call TRBD1 (6 bases). CDR3 size: 18 residues. Between the trimmed V and J ends, which lost 2 bases and 5 bases, there was a span of 25 bases. Per the germline V gene, CDR1 is SGHKS and CDR2 is YYEKEE (reference sequence). CDR3 DNA sequence: TGTGCCAGCAGCTTAGTAATTTATAGGGGGGCACCAACTTATGGCTACACCTTC. Protein product: CASSLVIYRGAPTYGYTF. Looking up the rest from reference TRBV5-5 and TRBJ1-2 gives the full variable domain: DAGVTQSPTHLIKTRGQQVTLRCSPISGHKSVSWYQQVLGQGPQFIFQYYEKEERGRGNFPDRFSARQFPNYSSELNVNALLLGDSALYLCASSLVIYRGAPTYGYTFGSGTRLTVV.

V usage is TRBV18 and J usage is TRBJ2-2; tentatively, D is TRBD1 (5 bases). Trimming took off 1 base at V and 0 bases at J, with 9 bases between the two ends. The CDR3 sequence is 16 residues long. Germline-derived CDR1 and CDR2 are KGHSH and LQKENI. In nucleotides, the CDR3 is TGTGCCAGCTCACCACGGACATTCGCGAACACCGGGGAGCTGTTTTTT. Its translation: CASSPRTFANTGELFF.

The gene calls are TRBV19 and TRBJ2-2; D is perhaps TRBD1 or TRBD2 (6 bases each). The V gene lost 9 bases and the J gene lost 1 base, with 15 bases spanning the gap. The CDR3 contains 15 residues. The germline V gene encodes CDR1 LNHDA and CDR2 SQIVND (reference sequence). The CDR3 coding sequence is TGTGCCAGCCGCGAGGGGGGAGGGAACACCGGGGAGCTGTTTTTT. Protein product: CASREGGGNTGELFF.

The CDR3 region has the DNA TGTGCCAGCAGTTACTACGGCGGGGTCTCCTACAATGAGCAGTTCTTC. Translated: CASSYYGGVSYNEQFF. The V and J genes are TRBV6-5 and TRBJ2-1; a weak D match, TRBD2 (6 bases). V gave up 1 base and J gave up 0 bases, with 10 bases separating them. Germline loops: CDR1 MNHEY, CDR2 SVGAGI. There are 16 residues in the CDR3.

The chain recombines TRBV29-1 with TRBJ2-7; 9 bases line up with TRBD1. The CDR3 has 14 amino acids. Per the germline V gene, CDR1 is SQVTM and CDR2 is ANQGSEA. V shed 4 bases, J shed 5 bases, and the junction held 9 bases outside the gene matches. CDR3 in DNA: TGCAGCGTTGTAAGTTGGACAGGGGTCGACGAGCAGTACTTC. Protein sequence: CSVVSWTGVDEQYF.

The gene calls are TRBV5-1 and TRBJ2-5; 10 bases line up with TRBD2. The CDR3 sequence is 14 residues long. Germline CDR1 and CDR2: SGHRS and YFSETQ. V shed 3 bases, J shed 11 bases, and the junction held 10 bases outside the gene matches. The CDR3 nucleotides read TGCGCCAGCAGCTGGAGCGGGGGGGCGCAGGAGCAGTACTTC. It codes for CASSWSGGAQEQYF.